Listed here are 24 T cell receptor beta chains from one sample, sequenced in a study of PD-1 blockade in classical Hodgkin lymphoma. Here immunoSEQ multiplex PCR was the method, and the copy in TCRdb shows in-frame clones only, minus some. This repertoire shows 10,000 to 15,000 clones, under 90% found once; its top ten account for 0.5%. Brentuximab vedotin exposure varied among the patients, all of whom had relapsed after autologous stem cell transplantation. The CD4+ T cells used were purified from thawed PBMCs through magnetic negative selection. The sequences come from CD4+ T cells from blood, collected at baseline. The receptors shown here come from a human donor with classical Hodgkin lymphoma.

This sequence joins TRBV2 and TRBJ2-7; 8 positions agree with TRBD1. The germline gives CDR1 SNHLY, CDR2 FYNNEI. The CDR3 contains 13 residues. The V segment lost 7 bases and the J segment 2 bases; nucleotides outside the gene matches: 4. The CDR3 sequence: CASNLDRAYEQYF. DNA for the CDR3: TGTGCCAGCAACCTGGACAGGGCCTACGAGCAGTACTTC.

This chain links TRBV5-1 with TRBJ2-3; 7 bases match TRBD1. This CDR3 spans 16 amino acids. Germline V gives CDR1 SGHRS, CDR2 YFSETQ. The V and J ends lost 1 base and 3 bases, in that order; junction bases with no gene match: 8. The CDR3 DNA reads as TGCGCCAGCAGCTTGTGGTCGGACAGGAGTACAGATACGCAGTATTTT. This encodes CASSLWSDRSTDTQYF. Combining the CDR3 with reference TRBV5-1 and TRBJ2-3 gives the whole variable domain KAGVTQTPRYLIKTRGQQVTLSCSPISGHRSVSWYQQTPGQGLQFLFEYFSETQRNKGNFPGRFSGRQFSNSRSEMNVSTLELGDSALYLCASSLWSDRSTDTQYFGPGTRLTVL.

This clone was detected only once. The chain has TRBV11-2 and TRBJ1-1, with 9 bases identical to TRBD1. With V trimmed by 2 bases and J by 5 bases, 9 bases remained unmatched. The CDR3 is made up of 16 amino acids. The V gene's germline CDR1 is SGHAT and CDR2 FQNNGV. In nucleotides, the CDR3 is TGTGCCAGCAGCTTACTGACAGGGGGTGTGAGAACTGAAGCTTTCTTT. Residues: CASSLLTGGVRTEAFF.

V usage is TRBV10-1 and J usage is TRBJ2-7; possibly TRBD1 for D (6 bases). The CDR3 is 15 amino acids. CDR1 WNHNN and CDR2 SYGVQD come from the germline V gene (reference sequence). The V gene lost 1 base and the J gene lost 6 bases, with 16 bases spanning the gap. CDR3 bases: TGCGCCAGCAGTGAGTACGAGGGGGAGCGGTCCGAGCAGTACTTC. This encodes CASSEYEGERSEQYF.

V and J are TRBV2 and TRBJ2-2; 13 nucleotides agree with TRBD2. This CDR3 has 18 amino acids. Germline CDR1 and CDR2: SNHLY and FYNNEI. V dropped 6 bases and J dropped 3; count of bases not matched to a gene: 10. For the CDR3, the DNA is TGTGCCAGCAGGGCCGGGACTAGCGGGGTAGGAGACACCGGGGAGCTGTTTTTT. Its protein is CASRAGTSGVGDTGELFF.

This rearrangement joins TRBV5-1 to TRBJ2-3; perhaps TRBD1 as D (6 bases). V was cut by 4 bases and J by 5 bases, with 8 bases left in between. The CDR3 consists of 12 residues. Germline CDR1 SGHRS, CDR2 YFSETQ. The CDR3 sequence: CASSQTGDTQYF. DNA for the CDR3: TGCGCCAGCAGCCAGACAGGAGATACGCAGTATTTT.

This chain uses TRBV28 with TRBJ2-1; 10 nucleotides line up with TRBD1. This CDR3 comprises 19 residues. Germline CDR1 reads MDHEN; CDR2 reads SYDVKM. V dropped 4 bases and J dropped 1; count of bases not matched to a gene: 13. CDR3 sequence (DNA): TGTGCCAGCAGTTCGGGACAGGGGATCGGCGGGATGTCCTACAATGAGCAGTTCTTC. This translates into CASSSGQGIGGMSYNEQFF.

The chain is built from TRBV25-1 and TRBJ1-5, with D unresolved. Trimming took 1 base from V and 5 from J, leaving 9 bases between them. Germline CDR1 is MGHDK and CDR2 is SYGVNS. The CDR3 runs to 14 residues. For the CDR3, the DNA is TGTGCCAGCAGTGAATTCAGTGATTATCAGCCCCAGCATTTT. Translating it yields CASSEFSDYQPQHF. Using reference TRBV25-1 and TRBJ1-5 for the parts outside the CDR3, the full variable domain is EADIYQTPRYLVIGTGKKITLECSQTMGHDKMYWYQQDPGMELHLIHYSYGVNSTEKGDLSSESTVSRIRTEHFPLTLESARPSHTSQYLCASSEFSDYQPQHFGDGTRLSIL.

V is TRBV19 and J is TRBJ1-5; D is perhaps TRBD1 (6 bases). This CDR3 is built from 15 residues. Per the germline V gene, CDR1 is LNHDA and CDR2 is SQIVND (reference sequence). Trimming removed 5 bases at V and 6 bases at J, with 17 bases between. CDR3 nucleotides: TGTGCCAGTAGTTTTGGGGGCTCGGGTGGTCAGCCCCAGCATTTT. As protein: CASSFGGSGGQPQHF.

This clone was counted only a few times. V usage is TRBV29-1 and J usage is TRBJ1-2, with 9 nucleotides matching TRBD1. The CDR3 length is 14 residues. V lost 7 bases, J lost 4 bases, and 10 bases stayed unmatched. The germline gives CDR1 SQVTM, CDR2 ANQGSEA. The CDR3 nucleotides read TGCAGCGCCGACTCCTCGGACAGGGGCTATGGCTACACCTTC. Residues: CSADSSDRGYGYTF.

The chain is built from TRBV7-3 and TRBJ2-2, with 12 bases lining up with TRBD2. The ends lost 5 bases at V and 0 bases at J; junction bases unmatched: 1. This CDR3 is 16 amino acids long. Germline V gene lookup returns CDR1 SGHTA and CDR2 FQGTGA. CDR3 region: CASSRTSGANTGELFF. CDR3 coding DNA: TGTGCCAGCAGCCGGACTAGCGGGGCGAACACCGGGGAGCTGTTTTTT.

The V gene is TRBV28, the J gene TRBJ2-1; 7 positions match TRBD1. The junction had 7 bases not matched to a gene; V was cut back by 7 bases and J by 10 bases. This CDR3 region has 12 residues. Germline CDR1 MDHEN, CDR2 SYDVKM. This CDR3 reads CASMIRQGEQFF. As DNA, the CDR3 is TGTGCCAGCATGATTCGACAGGGCGAGCAGTTCTTC. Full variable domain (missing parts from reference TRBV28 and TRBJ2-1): DVKVTQSSRYLVKRTGEKVFLECVQDMDHENMFWYRQDPGLGLRLIYFSYDVKMKEKGDIPEGYSVSREKKERFSLILESASTNQTSMYLCASMIRQGEQFFGPGTRLTVL.

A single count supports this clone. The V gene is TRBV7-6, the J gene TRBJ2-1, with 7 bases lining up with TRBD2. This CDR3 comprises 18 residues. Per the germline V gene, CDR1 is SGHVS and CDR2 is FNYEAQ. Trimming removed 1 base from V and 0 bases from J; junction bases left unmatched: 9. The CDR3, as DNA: TGTGCCAGCAGCTTAGGGGCTAGCGGCGGGAGCTCCTACAATGAGCAGTTCTTC. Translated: CASSLGASGGSSYNEQFF.

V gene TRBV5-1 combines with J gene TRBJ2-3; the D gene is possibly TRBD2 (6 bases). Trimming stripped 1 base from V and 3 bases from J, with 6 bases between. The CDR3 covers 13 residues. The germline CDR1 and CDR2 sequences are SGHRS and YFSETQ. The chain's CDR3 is CASSLRGTDTQYF. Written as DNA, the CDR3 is TGCGCCAGCAGCTTGCGGGGGACAGATACGCAGTATTTT.

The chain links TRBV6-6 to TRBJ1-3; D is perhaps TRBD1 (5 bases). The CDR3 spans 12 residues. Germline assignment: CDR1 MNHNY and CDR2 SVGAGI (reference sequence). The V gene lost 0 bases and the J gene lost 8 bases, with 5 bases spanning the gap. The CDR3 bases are TGTGCCAGCAGTTACTCGACAGACACCATATATTTT. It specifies CASSYSTDTIYF.

The CDR3 DNA is TGTGCCAGCAGCCTTAGCGGAGCCTCCTACGAGCAGTACTTC. The encoded protein is CASSLSGASYEQYF. The gene calls are TRBV14 and TRBJ2-5; a possible D gene is TRBD2 (6 bases). The assigned J gene may be wrong: the sequence end matches TRBJ2-7 better. CDR3 size: 14 residues. Germline loops: CDR1 SGHDN, CDR2 FVKESK.

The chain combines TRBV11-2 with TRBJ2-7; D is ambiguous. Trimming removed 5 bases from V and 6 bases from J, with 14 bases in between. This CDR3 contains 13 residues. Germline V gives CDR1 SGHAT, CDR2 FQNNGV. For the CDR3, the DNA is TGTGCCAGCAGCCCCGGAGTATCGAGCGAGCAGTACTTC. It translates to CASSPGVSSEQYF.

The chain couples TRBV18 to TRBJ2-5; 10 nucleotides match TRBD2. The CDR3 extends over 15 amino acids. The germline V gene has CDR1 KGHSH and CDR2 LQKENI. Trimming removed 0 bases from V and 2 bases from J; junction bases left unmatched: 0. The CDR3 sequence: CASSPPLAGQETQYF. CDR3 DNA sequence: TGTGCCAGCTCACCACCACTAGCGGGACAAGAGACCCAGTACTTC.

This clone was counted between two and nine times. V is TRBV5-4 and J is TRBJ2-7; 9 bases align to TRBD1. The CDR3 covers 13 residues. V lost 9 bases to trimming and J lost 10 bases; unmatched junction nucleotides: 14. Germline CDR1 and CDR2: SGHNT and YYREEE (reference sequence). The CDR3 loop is CATSPGQGTLQYF. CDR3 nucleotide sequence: TGTGCCACCTCACCGGGACAGGGAACCCTTCAGTACTTC.

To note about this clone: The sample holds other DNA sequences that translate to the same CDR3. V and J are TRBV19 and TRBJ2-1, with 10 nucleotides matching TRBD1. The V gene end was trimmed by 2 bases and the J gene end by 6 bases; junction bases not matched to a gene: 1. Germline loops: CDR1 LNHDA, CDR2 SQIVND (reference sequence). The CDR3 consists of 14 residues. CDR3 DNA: TGTGCCAGTAGTATAAGGGACAGGGGCAATGAGCAGTTCTTC. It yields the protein CASSIRDRGNEQFF.

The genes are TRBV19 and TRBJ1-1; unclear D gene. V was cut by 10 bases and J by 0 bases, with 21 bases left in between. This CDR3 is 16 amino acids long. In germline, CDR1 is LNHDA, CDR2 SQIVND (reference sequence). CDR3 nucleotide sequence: TGTGCCACCCAACCGGGTAGGGATTTATTGAACACTGAAGCTTTCTTT. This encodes CATQPGRDLLNTEAFF.

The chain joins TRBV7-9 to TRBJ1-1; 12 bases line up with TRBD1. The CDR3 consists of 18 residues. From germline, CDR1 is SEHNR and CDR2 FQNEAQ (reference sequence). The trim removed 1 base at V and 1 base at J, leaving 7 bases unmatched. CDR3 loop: CASSLGHGDRGRNTEAFF. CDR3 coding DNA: TGTGCCAGCAGCTTAGGCCACGGGGACAGGGGGCGGAACACTGAAGCTTTCTTT.

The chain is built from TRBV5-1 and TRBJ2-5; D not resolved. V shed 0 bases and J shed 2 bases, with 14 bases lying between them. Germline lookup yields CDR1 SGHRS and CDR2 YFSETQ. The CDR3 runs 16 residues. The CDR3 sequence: CASSLVVGFQQETQYF. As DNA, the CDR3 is TGCGCCAGCAGCTTGGTTGTGGGATTCCAACAAGAGACCCAGTACTTC.

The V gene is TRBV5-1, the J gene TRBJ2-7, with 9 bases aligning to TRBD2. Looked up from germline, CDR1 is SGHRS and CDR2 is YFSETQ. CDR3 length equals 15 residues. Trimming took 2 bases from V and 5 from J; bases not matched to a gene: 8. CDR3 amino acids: CASSFAGGPLDEQYF. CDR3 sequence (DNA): TGCGCCAGCAGCTTCGCGGGAGGGCCCCTGGACGAGCAGTACTTC.